This note documents a single TCR beta chain sequence. The antigen remains undetermined. These data originate in a study of T cell responses to AZD1222 COVID-19 vaccine. Study-wide results and limits: Across the whole spike, CD4 TCRs peaked at regions 160-218 and 743-854.

Produced via immunoSEQ multiplex PCR; TCRdb's table is partial and in-frame only. Of under 110,000 clones in the sample, roughly 84% were seen once. The source was peripheral blood, collected on day 0 of AZD1222 vaccination. The source of this sequence is an adult in good health.

The CDR3 nucleotides read TGTGCCAGCAGCAGGCGGCCCGAGGCTGCAGATACGCAGTATTTT. This sequence encodes CASSRRPEAADTQYF. The genes are TRBV9 and TRBJ2-3; no clear D gene. The CDR3 length is 15 residues. Germline loops: CDR1 SGDLS, CDR2 YYNGEE. Trimming stripped 4 bases from V and 4 bases from J, with 16 bases between. Filled out from reference TRBV9 and TRBJ2-3, the complete variable domain reads DSGVTQTPKHLITATGQRVTLRCSPRSGDLSVYWYQQSLDQGLQFLIQYYNGEERAKGNILERFSAQQFPDLHSELNLSSLELGDSALYFCASSRRPEAADTQYFGPGTRLTVL.